Shown below are 22 T cell receptor beta chains from a single sample sequenced in a study of Graves' ophthalmopathy and Graves' hyperthyroidism. TCR beta CDR3 amplification used RNA transcripts. Second-round multiplex PCR followed a first-round RT-PCR using HTBI primers. TCRdb re-derived calls from the multiplex PCR reads in MiXCR, one entry per CDR3 protein. The table includes about 740,000 distinct CDR3 sequences, 40% detected once. Sequences were obtained from peripheral blood. All receptors come from an adult man with Graves' ophthalmopathy.

Concerning this clonotype itself: The CDR3 end shows no conserved phenylalanine or tryptophan, and so a read error is likely. The gene calls are TRBV15 and TRBJ2-7, with 11 nucleotides matching TRBD2. Looked up from germline, CDR1 is LNHNV and CDR2 is YYDKDF (reference sequence). The CDR3 length is 16 residues. The CDR3 DNA is TGTGCCACCAGCAGACCACTAGCGGGAGACTCCTGCGAGCAGTACTCC. The encoded protein is CATSRPLAGDSCEQYS.

CDR3 nucleotides: TGCAGTGCTAGAGATTCCCTAGCGGGAAGAGAGACCCAGTACTTC. Translation gives CSARDSLAGRETQYF. The rearrangement uses TRBV20-1 and TRBJ2-5; 9 bases are a match to TRBD2. V trimming: 0 bases; J trimming: 4 bases; junction bases outside the gene matches: 6. The germline V gene encodes CDR1 DFQATT and CDR2 SNEGSKA (reference sequence). The CDR3 runs 15 residues.

The rearrangement uses TRBV7-6 and TRBJ2-3; TRBD2 matches at 10 bases. The CDR3 runs to 15 residues. The ends lost 5 bases at V and 2 bases at J; junction bases unmatched: 4. Germline V gene sequence: CDR1 SGHVS, CDR2 FNYEAQ. The chain's CDR3 is CASSKLAGLTDTQYF. The DNA for the CDR3 is TGTGCCAGCAGCAAACTAGCGGGGCTCACAGATACGCAGTATTTT.

This clonotype showed up many times. The chain links TRBV19 to TRBJ2-2; tentatively, D is TRBD1 or TRBD2 (5 bases each). Germline assignment: CDR1 LNHDA and CDR2 SQIVND (reference sequence). Trimming left V 5 bases short and J 3 bases short, with 16 bases between. The CDR3 contains 16 residues. CDR3 sequence: CASSGMSVGDTGELFF. The CDR3 DNA follows: TGTGCCAGTAGTGGGATGAGCGTGGGGGACACCGGGGAGCTGTTTTTT.

Points on this clonotype: The junction shows a germline mismatch at one end, possibly a read error. The chain employs TRBV20-1 and TRBJ1-1; D is ambiguous. In germline, CDR1 is DFQATT, CDR2 SNEGSKA (reference sequence). The CDR3 is made up of 12 amino acids. The CDR3 DNA reads as TGCAGTCCCTATCAGTTTAACACTGAAGCTTCCTTT. Its protein is CSPYQFNTEASF.

This clonotype appeared a few times. The chain uses TRBV7-9 and TRBJ1-1; TRBD1 is a possible D gene (6 bases). The CDR3 extends over 16 amino acids. CDR1 SEHNR and CDR2 FQNEAQ come from the germline V gene (reference sequence). Deletions cut 3 bases from V and 1 base from J, with 15 bases between. For the CDR3, the DNA is TGTGCCAGCAGCTTGGCCGTCGGGACAAAGAACACTGAAGCTTTCTTT. Protein sequence: CASSLAVGTKNTEAFF.

The CDR3 here is CASSPPRGGRDYEQYF. For the CDR3, the DNA is TGTGCCAGCAGCCCCCCTCGGGGGGGGCGCGACTACGAGCAGTACTTC. The rearrangement uses TRBV7-2 and TRBJ2-7; 8 nucleotides align to TRBD2. The CDR3 spans 16 residues. Looked up from germline, CDR1 is SGHTA and CDR2 is FQGNSA. Trimming cost V 5 bases and J 3 bases; bases outside gene matches: 12.

This clonotype occurred a few times. This chain connects TRBV2 to TRBJ1-4, with 10 bases matching TRBD1. The V and J ends lost 5 bases and 7 bases, in that order; junction bases with no gene match: 4. The CDR3 has 14 amino acids. CDR1 SNHLY and CDR2 FYNNEI come from the germline V gene. This CDR3 is CASSLGQGSEKLFF. The CDR3 region has the DNA TGTGCCAGCAGTTTGGGACAGGGGAGTGAAAAACTGTTTTTT.

This chain uses TRBV2 with TRBJ2-6; perhaps TRBD2 as D (5 bases). The germline V gene encodes CDR1 SNHLY and CDR2 FYNNEI. V was trimmed by 5 bases and J by 1 base, leaving 12 bases between them. The length of the CDR3 is 16 residues. The CDR3, as DNA: TGTGCCAGCAGTTACGCGGGCCCGTCTGGGGCCAACGTCCTGACTTTC. Its translation: CASSYAGPSGANVLTF. Full variable domain (remainder filled in from reference TRBV2 and TRBJ2-6): EPEVTQTPSHQVTQMGQEVILRCVPISNHLYFYWYRQILGQKVEFLVSFYNNEISEKSEIFDDQFSVERPDGSNFTLKIRSTKLEDSAMYFCASSYAGPSGANVLTFGAGSRLTVL.

This clonotype was observed a handful of times. The rearrangement uses TRBV29-1 and TRBJ1-1, with 7 bases aligning to TRBD1. Germline assignment: CDR1 SQVTM and CDR2 ANQGSEA. There are 17 residues in the CDR3. V shed 0 bases and J 4 bases; nucleotides not matched to a gene: 14. The CDR3 region is CSVEEAKGGQGGTEAFF. CDR3 sequence (DNA): TGCAGCGTTGAAGAAGCGAAGGGTGGGCAGGGGGGCACTGAAGCTTTCTTT.

This clonotype was counted only a few times. This rearrangement joins TRBV7-9 to TRBJ1-2; a possible D gene is TRBD1 (5 bases). Per the germline V gene, CDR1 is SEHNR and CDR2 is FQNEAQ (reference sequence). This CDR3 spans 17 amino acids. V was trimmed by 5 bases and J by 2 bases, leaving 21 bases between them. CDR3 amino acids: CASSPPTARVLNYGYTF. Written as DNA, the CDR3 is TGTGCCAGCAGCCCCCCGACAGCCCGGGTGCTGAACTATGGCTACACCTTC.

This clonotype was counted a few times. The CDR3 loop reads CSALPGRDHYEQYF. DNA for the CDR3: TGCAGTGCCCTACCCGGGCGGGACCACTACGAGCAGTACTTC. This chain connects TRBV20-1 to TRBJ2-7; D is possibly TRBD2 (6 bases). V lost 6 bases and J lost 3, with 18 bases in between. This CDR3 is 14 amino acids long. Germline V gene data show CDR1 as DFQATT and CDR2 as SNEGSKA (reference sequence).

V and J are TRBV28 and TRBJ2-6, with no clear D. The CDR3 has 15 residues. Germline-derived CDR1 and CDR2 are MDHEN and SYDVKM. The V end lost 3 bases, the J end lost 1 base, and 7 bases lay between the germline ends. CDR3 sequence: CASSFSGSGANVLTF. CDR3 DNA: TGTGCCAGCAGTTTTTCCGGATCTGGGGCCAACGTCCTGACTTTC.

The chain joins TRBV7-7 to TRBJ1-5; TRBD1 matches 9 bases. V lost 3 bases and J lost 8; bases outside the gene matches: 5. The germline V gene has CDR1 SSHAT and CDR2 FNYEAQ (reference sequence). This CDR3 contains 14 residues. CDR3 in amino acids: CASSFGQGNEPQHF. CDR3 nucleotide sequence: TGTGCCAGCAGCTTCGGACAGGGGAATGAGCCCCAGCATTTT.

The genes are TRBV7-9 and TRBJ2-6, with D tentatively TRBD1 or TRBD2 (5 bases each). Germline CDR1 is SEHNR and CDR2 is FQNEAQ (reference sequence). CDR3 length equals 14 residues. The CDR3 here is CAIGERSGANVLTF. The CDR3 DNA reads TGTGCAATAGGGGAGAGGTCTGGGGCCAACGTCCTGACTTTC. The whole variable domain, filled in from reference TRBV7-9 and TRBJ2-6, reads DTGVSQNPRHKITKRGQNVTFRCDPISEHNRLYWYRQTLGQGPEFLTYFQNEAQLEKSRLLSDRFSAERPKGSFSTLEIQRTEQGDSAMYLCAIGERSGANVLTFGAGSRLTVL.

To note about this clonotype: A read error is possible here, since a much larger clone lies one base away. V is TRBV29-1 and J is TRBJ2-7; D remains ambiguous. This CDR3 comprises 12 residues. The ends were cut back, 3 bases at V and 3 bases at J, with 9 bases in the middle. The germline CDR1 and CDR2 sequences are SQVTM and ANQGSEA. CDR3 region: CSVDSFYYEQYF. CDR3 nucleotide sequence: TGCAGCGTTGACTCGTTCTACTACGAGCAGTACTTC.

A remark on this clonotype: A far larger clone differs by one base, so this is likely a read error. The chain employs TRBV20-1 and TRBJ2-7, with 9 bases lining up with TRBD1. This CDR3 spans 12 amino acids. Germline-derived CDR1 and CDR2 are DFQATT and SNEGSKA (reference sequence). In DNA form, the CDR3 reads TGCAGTGCTCCAGACAGGGGGTACGAGCAGTGCTTC. It codes for CSAPDRGYEQCF.

In the case of this clonotype: A clone one base away is much larger, so this may be a read error. The rearrangement links TRBV10-3 to TRBJ1-5; no firm D call. CDR3 size: 15 residues. CDR1 ENHRY and CDR2 SYGVKD come from the germline V gene. Trimming pared 1 base from V and 2 bases from J, leaving 9 bases between. CDR3 sequence: CAISELAYGNQPQHF. The CDR3, as DNA: TGTGCCATCAGTGAGTTGGCATATGGCAATCAGCCCCAGCATTTT.

The V call is TRBV6-5, the J call TRBJ2-6; D gene unclear. V lost 2 bases to trimming and J lost 4 bases, with 3 bases between them. CDR3 size: 13 residues. The germline gives CDR1 MNHEY, CDR2 SVGAGI. The CDR3, as DNA: TGTGCCAGCAGTTACAGGGGGGCCAACGTCCTGACTTTC. As protein: CASSYRGANVLTF.

The chain combines TRBV7-2 with TRBJ2-3; D is perhaps TRBD2 (6 bases). This CDR3 has 17 amino acids. Germline lookup yields CDR1 SGHTA and CDR2 FQGNSA. The germline V and J ends were trimmed by 0 bases and 2 bases, with 15 bases remaining between them. The CDR3 coding sequence is TGTGCCAGCAGCTTAGCGCTACCGGGACTTTCCACAGATACGCAGTATTTT. Translation gives CASSLALPGLSTDTQYF.

The chain carries TRBV10-3 and TRBJ1-5, with a weak D call TRBD1 (6 bases). The CDR3 length is 16 residues. V was trimmed by 0 bases and J by 3 bases, leaving 12 bases between them. Germline CDR1 reads ENHRY; CDR2 reads SYGVKD. CDR3 region: CAISESAGVSNQPQHF. CDR3 sequence (DNA): TGTGCCATCAGTGAGTCTGCAGGGGTATCCAATCAGCCCCAGCATTTT.

The V and J genes are TRBV5-4 and TRBJ2-5, with TRBD2 matching over 10 bases. The CDR3 contains 16 residues. Trimming at V came to 4 bases and at J to 8 bases, leaving 14 bases not matched to a gene. Germline V gene lookup returns CDR1 SGHNT and CDR2 YYREEE (reference sequence). This CDR3 is CASSGGSGGAGRTQYF. CDR3 DNA sequence: TGTGCCAGCAGCGGTGGAAGCGGGGGGGCTGGACGCACCCAGTACTTC.